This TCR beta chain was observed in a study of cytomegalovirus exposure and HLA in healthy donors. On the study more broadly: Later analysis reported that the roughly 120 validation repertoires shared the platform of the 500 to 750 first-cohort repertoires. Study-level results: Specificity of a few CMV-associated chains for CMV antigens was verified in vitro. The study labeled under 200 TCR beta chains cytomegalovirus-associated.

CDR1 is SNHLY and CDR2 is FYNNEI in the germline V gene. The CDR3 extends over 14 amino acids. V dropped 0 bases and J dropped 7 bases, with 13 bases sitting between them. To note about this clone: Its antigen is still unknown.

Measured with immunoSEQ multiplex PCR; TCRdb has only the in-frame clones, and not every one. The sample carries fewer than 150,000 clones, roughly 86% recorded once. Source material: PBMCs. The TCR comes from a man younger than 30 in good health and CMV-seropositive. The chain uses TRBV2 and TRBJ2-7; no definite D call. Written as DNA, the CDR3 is TGTGCCAGCAGTGAAGCGCTTCAATCTCAGGAGCAGTACTTC. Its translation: CASSEALQSQEQYF.